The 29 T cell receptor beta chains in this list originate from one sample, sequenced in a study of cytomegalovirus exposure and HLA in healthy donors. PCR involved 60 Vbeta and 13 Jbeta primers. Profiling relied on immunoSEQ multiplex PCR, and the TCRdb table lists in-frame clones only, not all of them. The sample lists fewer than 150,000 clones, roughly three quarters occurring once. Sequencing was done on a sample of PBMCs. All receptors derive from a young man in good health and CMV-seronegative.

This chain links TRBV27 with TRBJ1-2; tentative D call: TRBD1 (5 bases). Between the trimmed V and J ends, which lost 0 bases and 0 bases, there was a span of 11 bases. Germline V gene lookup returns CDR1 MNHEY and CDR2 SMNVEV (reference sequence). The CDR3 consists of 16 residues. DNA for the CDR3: TGTGCCAGCAGTTTATCCCAGGGACTCGCTAACTATGGCTACACCTTC. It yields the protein CASSLSQGLANYGYTF.

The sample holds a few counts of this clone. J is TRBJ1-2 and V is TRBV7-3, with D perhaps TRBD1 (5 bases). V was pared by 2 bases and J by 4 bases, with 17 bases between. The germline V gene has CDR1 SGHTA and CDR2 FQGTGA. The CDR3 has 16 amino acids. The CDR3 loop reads CASSLGNPTASYGYTF. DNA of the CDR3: TGTGCCAGCAGCTTAGGGAATCCGACAGCCTCCTATGGCTACACCTTC. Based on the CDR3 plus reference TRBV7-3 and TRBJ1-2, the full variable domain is GAGVSQTPSNKVTEKGKYVELRCDPISGHTALYWYRQSLGQGPEFLIYFQGTGAADDSGLPNDRFFAVRPEGSVSTLKIQRTERGDSAVYLCASSLGNPTASYGYTFGSGTRLTVV.

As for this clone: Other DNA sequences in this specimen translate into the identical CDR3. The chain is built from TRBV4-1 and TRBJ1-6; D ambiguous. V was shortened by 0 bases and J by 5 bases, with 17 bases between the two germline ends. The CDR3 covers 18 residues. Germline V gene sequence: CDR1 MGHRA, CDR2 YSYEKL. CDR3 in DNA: TGCGCCAGCAGCCAAGATAGACTCTGGTCCCGGGATAATTCACCCCTCCACTTT. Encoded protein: CASSQDRLWSRDNSPLHF.

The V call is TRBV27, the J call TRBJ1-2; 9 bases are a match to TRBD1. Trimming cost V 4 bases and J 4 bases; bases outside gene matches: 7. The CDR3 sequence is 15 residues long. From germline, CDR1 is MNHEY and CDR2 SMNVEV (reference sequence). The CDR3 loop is CASSSYRGRFYGYTF. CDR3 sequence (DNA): TGTGCCAGCAGTTCCTACAGGGGGCGATTCTATGGCTACACCTTC.

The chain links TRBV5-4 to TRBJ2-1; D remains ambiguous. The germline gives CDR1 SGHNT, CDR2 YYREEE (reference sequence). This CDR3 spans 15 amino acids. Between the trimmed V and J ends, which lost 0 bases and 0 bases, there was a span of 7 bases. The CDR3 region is CASSLGSSSYNEQFF. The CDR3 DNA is TGTGCCAGCAGCTTGGGGTCGAGCTCCTACAATGAGCAGTTCTTC.

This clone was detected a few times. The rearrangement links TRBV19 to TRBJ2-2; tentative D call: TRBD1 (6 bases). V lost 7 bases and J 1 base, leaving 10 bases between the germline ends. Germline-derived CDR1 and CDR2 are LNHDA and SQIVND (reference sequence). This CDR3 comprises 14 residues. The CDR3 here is CASKGELNTGELFF. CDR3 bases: TGTGCCAGTAAGGGGGAGTTGAACACCGGGGAGCTGTTTTTT. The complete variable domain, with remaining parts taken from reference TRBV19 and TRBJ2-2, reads DGGITQSPKYLFRKEGQNVTLSCEQNLNHDAMYWYRQDPGQGLRLIYYSQIVNDFQKGDIAEGYSVSREKKESFPLTVTSAQKNPTAFYLCASKGELNTGELFFGEGSRLTVL.

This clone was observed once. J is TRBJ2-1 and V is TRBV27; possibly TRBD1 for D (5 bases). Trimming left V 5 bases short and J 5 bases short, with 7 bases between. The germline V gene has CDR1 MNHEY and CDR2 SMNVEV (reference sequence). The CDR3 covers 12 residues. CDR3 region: CASSTTDNEQFF. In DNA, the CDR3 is TGTGCCAGCAGTACGACAGACAATGAGCAGTTCTTC.

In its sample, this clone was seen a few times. In DNA, the CDR3 is TGCGCCAGCAGCTTTCAGGGGTTTCATGAGCAGTTCTTC. Amino acid sequence: CASSFQGFHEQFF. V usage is TRBV5-1 and J usage is TRBJ2-1; tentative D call: TRBD1 (6 bases). V lost 2 bases and J 8 bases, leaving 11 bases between the germline ends. Germline V gene lookup returns CDR1 SGHRS and CDR2 YFSETQ. The CDR3 totals 13 residues.

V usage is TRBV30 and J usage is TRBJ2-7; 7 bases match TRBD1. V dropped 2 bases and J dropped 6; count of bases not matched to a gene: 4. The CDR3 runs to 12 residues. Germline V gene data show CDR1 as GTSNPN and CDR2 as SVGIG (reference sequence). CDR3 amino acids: CAWSLQGLEQYF. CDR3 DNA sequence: TGTGCCTGGAGTCTACAGGGGCTCGAGCAGTACTTC. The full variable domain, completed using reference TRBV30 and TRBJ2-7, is SQTIHQWPATLVQPVGSPLSLECTVEGTSNPNLYWYRQAAGRGLQLLFYSVGIGQISSEVPQNLSASRPQDRQFILSSKKLLLSDSGFYLCAWSLQGLEQYFGPGTRLTVT.

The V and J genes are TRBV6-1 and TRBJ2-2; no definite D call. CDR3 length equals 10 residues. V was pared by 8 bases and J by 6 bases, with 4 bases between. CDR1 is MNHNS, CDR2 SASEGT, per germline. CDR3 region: CASFSGELFF. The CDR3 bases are TGTGCCAGCTTCTCCGGGGAGCTGTTTTTT.

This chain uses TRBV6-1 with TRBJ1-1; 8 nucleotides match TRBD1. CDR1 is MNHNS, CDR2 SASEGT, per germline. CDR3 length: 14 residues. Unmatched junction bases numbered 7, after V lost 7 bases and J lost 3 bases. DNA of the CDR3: TGTGCCAGCACCACGACAGGGGTTGACACTGAAGCTTTCTTT. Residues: CASTTTGVDTEAFF.

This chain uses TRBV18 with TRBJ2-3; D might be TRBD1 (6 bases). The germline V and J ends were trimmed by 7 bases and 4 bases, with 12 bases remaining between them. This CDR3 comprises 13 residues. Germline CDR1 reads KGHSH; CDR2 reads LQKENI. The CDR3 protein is CASCGQIADTQYF. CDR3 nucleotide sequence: TGTGCCAGCTGCGGACAGATCGCAGATACGCAGTATTTT.

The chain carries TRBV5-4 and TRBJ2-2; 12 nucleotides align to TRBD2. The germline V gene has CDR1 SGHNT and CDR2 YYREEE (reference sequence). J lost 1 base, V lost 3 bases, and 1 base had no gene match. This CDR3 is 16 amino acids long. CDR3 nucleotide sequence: TGTGCCAGCAGCTCGGGACTAGCGGGGAACACCGGGGAGCTGTTTTTT. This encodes CASSSGLAGNTGELFF.

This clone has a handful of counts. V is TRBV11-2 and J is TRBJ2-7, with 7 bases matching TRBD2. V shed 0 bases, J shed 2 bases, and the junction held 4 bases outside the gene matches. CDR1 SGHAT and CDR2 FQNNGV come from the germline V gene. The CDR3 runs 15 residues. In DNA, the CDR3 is TGTGCCAGCAGCTTAGACCTAGCGGCAGCCTACGAGCAGTACTTC. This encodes CASSLDLAAAYEQYF.

DNA of the CDR3: TGTGCCAGCAGTACTACGACTAGCGGGGGGAAGACCCAGTACTTC. Its translation: CASSTTTSGGKTQYF. The V gene is TRBV27, the J gene TRBJ2-5; 13 bases are shared with TRBD2. The ends lost 5 bases at V and 6 bases at J; junction bases unmatched: 6. CDR3 length equals 15 residues. Germline V gene lookup returns CDR1 MNHEY and CDR2 SMNVEV (reference sequence).

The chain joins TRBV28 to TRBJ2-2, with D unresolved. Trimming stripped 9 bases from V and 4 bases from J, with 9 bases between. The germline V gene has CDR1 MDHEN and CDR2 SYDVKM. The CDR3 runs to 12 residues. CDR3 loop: CASYTGTGELFF. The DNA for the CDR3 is TGTGCCAGTTACACGGGCACCGGGGAGCTGTTTTTT. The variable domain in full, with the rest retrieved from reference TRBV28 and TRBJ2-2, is DVKVTQSSRYLVKRTGEKVFLECVQDMDHENMFWYRQDPGLGLRLIYFSYDVKMKEKGDIPEGYSVSREKKERFSLILESASTNQTSMYLCASYTGTGELFFGEGSRLTVL.

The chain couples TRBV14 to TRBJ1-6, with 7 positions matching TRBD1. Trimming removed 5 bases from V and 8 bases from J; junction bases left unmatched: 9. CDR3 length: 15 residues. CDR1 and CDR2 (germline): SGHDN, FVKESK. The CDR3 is CASSKRQGADSPLHF. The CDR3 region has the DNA TGTGCCAGCAGCAAACGACAGGGAGCGGATTCACCCCTCCACTTT.

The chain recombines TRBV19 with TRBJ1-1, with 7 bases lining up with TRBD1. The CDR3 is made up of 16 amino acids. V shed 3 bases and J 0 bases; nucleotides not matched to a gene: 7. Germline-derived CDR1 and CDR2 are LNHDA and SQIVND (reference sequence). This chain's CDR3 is CASSMGQHLLNTEAFF. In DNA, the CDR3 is TGTGCCAGTAGTATGGGACAGCATCTGTTGAACACTGAAGCTTTCTTT.

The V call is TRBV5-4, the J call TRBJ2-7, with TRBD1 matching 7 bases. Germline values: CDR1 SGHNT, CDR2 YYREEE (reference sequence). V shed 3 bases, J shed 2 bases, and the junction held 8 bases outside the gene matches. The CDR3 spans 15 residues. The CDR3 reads CASSSGLTGTYEQYF. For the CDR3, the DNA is TGTGCCAGCAGCTCGGGGTTGACAGGGACCTACGAGCAGTACTTC.

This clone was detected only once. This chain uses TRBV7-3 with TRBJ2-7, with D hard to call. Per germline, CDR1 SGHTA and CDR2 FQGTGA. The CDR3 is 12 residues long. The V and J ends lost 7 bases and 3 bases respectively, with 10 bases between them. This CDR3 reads CASMEWIYEQYF. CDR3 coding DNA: TGTGCCAGCATGGAGTGGATCTACGAGCAGTACTTC.

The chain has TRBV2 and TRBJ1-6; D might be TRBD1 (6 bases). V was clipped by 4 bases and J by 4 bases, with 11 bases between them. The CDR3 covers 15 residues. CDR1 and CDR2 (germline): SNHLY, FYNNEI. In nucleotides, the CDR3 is TGTGCCAGCAGTGCGTGGGACATATATAATTCACCCCTCCACTTT. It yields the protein CASSAWDIYNSPLHF. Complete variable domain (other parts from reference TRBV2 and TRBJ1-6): EPEVTQTPSHQVTQMGQEVILRCVPISNHLYFYWYRQILGQKVEFLVSFYNNEISEKSEIFDDQFSVERPDGSNFTLKIRSTKLEDSAMYFCASSAWDIYNSPLHFGNGTRLTVT.

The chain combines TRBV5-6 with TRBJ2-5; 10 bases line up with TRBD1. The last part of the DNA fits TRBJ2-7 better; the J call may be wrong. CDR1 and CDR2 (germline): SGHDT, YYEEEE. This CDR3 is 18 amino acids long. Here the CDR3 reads CASSLHMAGTGDLYEQYF. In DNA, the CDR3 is TGTGCCAGCAGCTTACACATGGCCGGGACAGGGGACCTATACGAGCAGTACTTC.

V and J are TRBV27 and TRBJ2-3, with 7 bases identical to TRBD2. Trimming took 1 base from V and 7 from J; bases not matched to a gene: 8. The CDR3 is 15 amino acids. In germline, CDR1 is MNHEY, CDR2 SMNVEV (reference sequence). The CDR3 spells CASSLLGLLQNTQYF. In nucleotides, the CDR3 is TGTGCCAGCAGTTTATTGGGACTACTACAAAATACGCAGTATTTT.

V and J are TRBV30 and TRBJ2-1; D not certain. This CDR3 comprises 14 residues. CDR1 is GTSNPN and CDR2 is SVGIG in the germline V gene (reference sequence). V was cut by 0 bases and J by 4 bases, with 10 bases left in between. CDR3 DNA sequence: TGTGCCTGGAGTGTACGGTCAGGTTACAATGAGCAGTTCTTC. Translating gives CAWSVRSGYNEQFF.

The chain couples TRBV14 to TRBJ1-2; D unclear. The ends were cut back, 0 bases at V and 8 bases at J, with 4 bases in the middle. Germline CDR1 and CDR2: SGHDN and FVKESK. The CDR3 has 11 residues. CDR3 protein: CASSQESGYTF. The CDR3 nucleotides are TGTGCCAGCAGCCAAGAAAGCGGCTACACCTTC. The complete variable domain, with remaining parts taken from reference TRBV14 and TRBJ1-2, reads EAGVTQFPSHSVIEKGQTVTLRCDPISGHDNLYWYRRVMGKEIKFLLHFVKESKQDESGMPNNRFLAERTGGTYSTLKVQPAELEDSGVYFCASSQESGYTFGSGTRLTVV.

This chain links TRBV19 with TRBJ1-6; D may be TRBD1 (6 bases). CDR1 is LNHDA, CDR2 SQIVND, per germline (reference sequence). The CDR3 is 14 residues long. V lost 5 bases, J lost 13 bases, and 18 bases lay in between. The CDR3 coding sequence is TGTGCCAGTAGTCCGACAGGCGGCTGGGGGCCCCTCCACTTT. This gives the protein CASSPTGGWGPLHF.

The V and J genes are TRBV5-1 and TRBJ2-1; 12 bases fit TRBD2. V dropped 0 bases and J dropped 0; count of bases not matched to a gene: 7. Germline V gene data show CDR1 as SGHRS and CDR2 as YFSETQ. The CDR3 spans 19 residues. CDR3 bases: TGCGCCAGCAGCTTGGCCCCTAGCGGGGGGGCGAGCTCCTACAATGAGCAGTTCTTC. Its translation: CASSLAPSGGASSYNEQFF.

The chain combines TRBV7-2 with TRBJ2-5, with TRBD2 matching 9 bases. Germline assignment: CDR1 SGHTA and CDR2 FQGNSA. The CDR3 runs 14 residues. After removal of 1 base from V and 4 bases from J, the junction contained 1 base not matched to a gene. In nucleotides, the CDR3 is TGTGCCAGCAGCTTAGTTAGCGGGGGAGAGACCCAGTACTTC. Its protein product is CASSLVSGGETQYF.

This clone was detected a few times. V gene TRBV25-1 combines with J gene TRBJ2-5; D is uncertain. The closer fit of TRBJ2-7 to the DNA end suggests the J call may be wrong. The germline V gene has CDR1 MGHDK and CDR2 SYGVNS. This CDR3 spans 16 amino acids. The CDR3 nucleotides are TGTGCCAGCAGTGAACCTTTTGGCGGCCCCCCCTACGAGCAGTACTTC. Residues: CASSEPFGGPPYEQYF.